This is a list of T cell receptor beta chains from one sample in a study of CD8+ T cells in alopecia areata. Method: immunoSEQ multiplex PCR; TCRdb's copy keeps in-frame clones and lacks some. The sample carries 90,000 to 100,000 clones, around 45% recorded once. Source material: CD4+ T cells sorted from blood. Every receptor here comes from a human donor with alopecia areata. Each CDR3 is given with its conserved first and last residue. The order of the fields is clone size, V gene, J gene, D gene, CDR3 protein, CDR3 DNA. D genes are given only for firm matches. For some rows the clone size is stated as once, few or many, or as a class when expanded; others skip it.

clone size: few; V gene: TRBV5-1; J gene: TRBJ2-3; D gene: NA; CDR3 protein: CASSRTGASVSVADTQYF; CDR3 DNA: TGCGCCAGCAGTCGAACCGGGGCTAGCGTGTCCGTAGCAGATACGCAGTATTTT
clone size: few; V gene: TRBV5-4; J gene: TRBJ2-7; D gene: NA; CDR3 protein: CASSLGVRADSYEQYF; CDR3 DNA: TGTGCCAGCAGCTTGGGCGTTCGGGCGGACTCCTACGAGCAGTACTTC
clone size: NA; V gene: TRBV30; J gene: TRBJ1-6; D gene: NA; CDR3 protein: CAWSVHRTAKNSPLHF; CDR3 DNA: TGTGCCTGGAGTGTACACCGGACAGCAAAGAATTCACCCCTCCACTTT
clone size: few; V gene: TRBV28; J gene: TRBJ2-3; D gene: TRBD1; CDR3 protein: CASRAPGQVQTDTQYF; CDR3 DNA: TGTGCCAGCAGAGCTCCGGGACAGGTCCAGACAGATACGCAGTATTTT
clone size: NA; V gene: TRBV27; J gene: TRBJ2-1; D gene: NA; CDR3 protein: CAGDFREYNEQFF; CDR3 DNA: TGTGCCGGAGACTTCCGAGAGTACAATGAGCAGTTCTTC
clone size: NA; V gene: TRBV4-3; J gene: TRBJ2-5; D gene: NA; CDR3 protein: CASSQEDETQYF; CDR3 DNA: TGCGCCAGCAGCCAAGAAGACGAGACCCAGTACTTC
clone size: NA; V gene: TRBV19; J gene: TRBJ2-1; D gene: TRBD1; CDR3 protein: CASSITGVAYNEQFF; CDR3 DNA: TGTGCCAGTAGTATCACAGGGGTAGCCTACAATGAGCAGTTCTTC
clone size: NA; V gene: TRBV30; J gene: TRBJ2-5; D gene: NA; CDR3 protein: CAWSVITGRETQYF; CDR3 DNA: TGTGCCTGGAGTGTAATAACAGGGCGGGAGACCCAGTACTTC
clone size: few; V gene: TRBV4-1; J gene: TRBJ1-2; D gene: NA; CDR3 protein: CASSQDWAGNYGYTF; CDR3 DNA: TGCGCCAGCAGCCAAGATTGGGCGGGCAACTATGGCTACACCTTC
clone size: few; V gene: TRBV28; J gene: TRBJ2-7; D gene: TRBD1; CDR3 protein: CASSLARDRGYEQYF; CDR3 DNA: TGTGCCAGCAGTTTAGCCCGGGACAGGGGATACGAGCAGTACTTC
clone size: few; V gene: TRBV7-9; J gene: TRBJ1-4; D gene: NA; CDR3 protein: CASSKRTVDGTNEKLFF; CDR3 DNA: TGTGCCAGCAGCAAACGGACGGTGGACGGTACTAATGAAAAACTGTTTTTT
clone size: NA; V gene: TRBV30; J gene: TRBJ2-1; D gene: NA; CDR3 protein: CAWSGRGTTYNEQFF; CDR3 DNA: TGTGCCTGGAGTGGGCGGGGAACGACCTACAATGAGCAGTTCTTC
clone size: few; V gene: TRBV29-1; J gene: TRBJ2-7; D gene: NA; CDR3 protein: CSAARGYEQYF; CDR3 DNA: TGCAGCGCCGCGAGGGGTTACGAGCAGTACTTC
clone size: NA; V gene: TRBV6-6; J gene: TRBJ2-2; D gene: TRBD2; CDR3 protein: CASRLAGTNTGELFF; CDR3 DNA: TGTGCCAGCAGGTTAGCGGGAACGAACACCGGGGAGCTGTTTTTT
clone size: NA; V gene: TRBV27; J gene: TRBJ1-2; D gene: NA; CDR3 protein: CASSSRGDGLSTNYGYTF; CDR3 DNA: TGTGCCAGCAGTTCCCGAGGGGACGGACTATCAACCAACTATGGCTACACCTTC
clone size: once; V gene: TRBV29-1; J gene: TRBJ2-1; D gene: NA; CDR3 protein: CSVVEDRGYNEQFF; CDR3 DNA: TGCAGCGTTGTCGAGGACCGGGGGTACAATGAGCAGTTCTTC
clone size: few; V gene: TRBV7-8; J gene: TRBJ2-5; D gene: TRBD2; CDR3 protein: CASSPTSGTYQETQYF; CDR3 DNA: TGTGCCAGCAGCCCTACTAGCGGGACGTACCAAGAGACCCAGTACTTC
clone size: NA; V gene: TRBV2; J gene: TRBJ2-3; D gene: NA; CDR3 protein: CASSERLVQRADTQYF; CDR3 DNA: TGTGCCAGCAGTGAGAGACTAGTTCAGAGGGCAGATACGCAGTATTTT
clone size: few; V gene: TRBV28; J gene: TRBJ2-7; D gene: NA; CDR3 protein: CASSPSWTALYEQYF; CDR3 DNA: TGTGCCAGCAGCCCATCTTGGACAGCCTTGTACGAGCAGTACTTC
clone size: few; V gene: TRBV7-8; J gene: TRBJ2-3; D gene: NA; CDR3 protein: CASSLAYGSRDTQYF; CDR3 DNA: TGTGCCAGCAGCTTAGCGTACGGTTCCAGAGATACGCAGTATTTT
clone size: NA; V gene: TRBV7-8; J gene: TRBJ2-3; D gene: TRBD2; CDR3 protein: CASSTGTSGGLTDTQYF; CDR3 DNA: TGTGCCAGCAGCACCGGGACTAGCGGGGGGCTCACAGATACGCAGTATTTT
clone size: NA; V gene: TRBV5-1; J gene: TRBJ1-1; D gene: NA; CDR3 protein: CASSLASGSHMNTEAFF; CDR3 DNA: TGCGCCAGCAGCTTGGCCTCGGGCAGCCACATGAACACTGAAGCTTTCTTT
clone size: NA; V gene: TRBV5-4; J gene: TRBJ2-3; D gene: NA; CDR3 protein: CASSLGRQGTDTQYF; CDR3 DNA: TGTGCCAGCAGCTTAGGGAGACAGGGCACAGATACGCAGTATTTT
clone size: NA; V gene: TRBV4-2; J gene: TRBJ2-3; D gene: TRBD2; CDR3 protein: CASSPRSSGDRDAQYF; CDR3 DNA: TGTGCCAGCAGCCCGAGATCTAGCGGGGATCGAGATGCGCAGTATTTT
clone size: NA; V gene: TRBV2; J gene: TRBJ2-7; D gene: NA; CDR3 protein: CADQPAGRHEQYF; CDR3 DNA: TGTGCCGACCAACCGGCGGGACGGCACGAGCAGTACTTC
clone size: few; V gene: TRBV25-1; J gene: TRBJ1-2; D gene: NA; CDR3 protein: CASSEYIGDRGYTF; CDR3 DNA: TGTGCCAGCAGTGAATATATAGGAGACAGAGGCTACACCTTC
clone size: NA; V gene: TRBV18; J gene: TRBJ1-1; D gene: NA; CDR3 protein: CASSPGDGEAFF; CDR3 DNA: TGTGCCAGCTCACCAGGGGACGGGGAAGCTTTCTTT
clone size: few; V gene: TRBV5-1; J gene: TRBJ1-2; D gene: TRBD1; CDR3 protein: CASSPPGQDYGYTF; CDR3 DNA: TGCGCCAGCAGCCCCCCGGGACAGGACTATGGCTACACCTTC
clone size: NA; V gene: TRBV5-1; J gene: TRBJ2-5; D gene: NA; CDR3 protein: CASSLQGRETQYF; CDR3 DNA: TGCGCCAGCAGCTTACAGGGCCGAGAGACCCAGTACTTC